This TCR beta chain is from a study of T cells after yellow fever vaccination. Trimming shortened V by 5 bases and J by 8 bases, and 16 bases separated the two germline ends. CDR3 size: 14 residues. Germline values: CDR1 SEHNR, CDR2 FQNEAQ (reference sequence). Remarks on this clonotype: Its antigen is not identified.

Each CDR3 protein is one row after TCRdb ran MiXCR on the 5' RACE reads. The table includes around 600,000 distinct CDR3 sequences, around 12% detected once. Overall study findings and caveats: Contamination of FACS-sorted repertoires by abundant clonotypes from the bulk population could occur. CD4 and CD8 compartments shared a small share of clonotypes, likely from convergent recombination. Peak timing came faster in the weaker secondary response, day 5 versus 15.

This specimen was PBMCs, taken on the day of the yellow fever booster vaccination. This chain links TRBV7-9 with TRBJ2-1; D is possibly TRBD2 (6 bases). The source is a man younger than 40 who received the YFV17D yellow fever vaccine. The CDR3 nucleotides are TGTGCCAGCAGCGCCCGGGAGCTCTATCATGAGCAGTTCTTC. Translating gives CASSARELYHEQFF.